The clone carrying this T cell receptor (beta chain) occurred once. What it binds is unknown. These data are taken from a study of chemoradiotherapy in HPV16-positive cancers. Study-wide background: Candidate HPV-specific T-cell clones and common TCR motifs came from functional assays in a couple of HPV16-positive patients.

Profiled with immunoSEQ multiplex PCR; TCRdb holds only in-frame clones, not every one. The data show about 1,200 clones, around 83% seen once. The CDR3 is 12 residues long. V was trimmed by 1 base and J by 7 bases, leaving 5 bases between them. Per germline, CDR1 SGHAT and CDR2 FQNNGV. The study's findings and limits: Candidate HPV-specific clones and E7-related TCR motifs grew in tumor during treatment. For HPV16-positive patients, expanding HPV-responsive T cells associated with longer recurrence-free survival.

The material was tumor tissue, obtained from a patient who underwent chemoradiotherapy. V is TRBV11-2 and J is TRBJ2-1, with no clear D. This receptor was identified in a human donor with HPV-associated anogenital cancer. The CDR3 here is CASSLGSNEQFF. The CDR3 DNA follows: TGTGCCAGCAGCTTAGGGTCGAATGAGCAGTTCTTC.